This TCR beta chain was sequenced in a study of Ad26.COV2.S vaccination and SARS-CoV-2 variants. On the study more broadly: The authors gave Ad26.COV2.S intramuscularly, either once or twice 56 days apart.

Looked up from germline, CDR1 is MGHRA and CDR2 is YSYEKL. The CDR3 is 15 amino acids. Trimming took off 1 base at V and 1 base at J, with 10 bases between the two ends. The table came from immunoSEQ multiplex PCR; TCRdb's copy has only in-frame clones and leaves some out. This sample has around 320,000 clones, with around 86% found just once. Study findings and constraints: Breadth of non-spike TCRs did not differ between vaccinees and placebo recipients.

As regards this clone: The antigen remains unidentified.

Documented treatment: roughly 20 received Ad26.COV2.S at low or high dose, single or two shots; several received placebo; per-sample allocation not given. Material that was analyzed had been drawn on day 63 after the first vaccine or placebo injection. An adult aged 18-55 years in Boston served as the donor. The study used a vaccine consisting of an Ad26 vector that expressed Wuhan-strain SARS-CoV-2 spike. This receptor was identified in a person between 18 and 65 years old who received the Ad26.COV2.S COVID-19 vaccine or a placebo. This sample comprised peripheral blood, obtained in a trial of Ad26.COV2.S vaccine versus placebo. The rearrangement links TRBV4-1 to TRBJ1-2; no definite D call. The CDR3 protein is CASSQVVSINYGYTF. In DNA, the CDR3 is TGCGCCAGCAGCCAAGTTGTGTCGATTAACTATGGCTACACCTTC.